Listed here is a single T cell receptor beta chain. Its specificity is unknown. The data originate from a study of T cells in Graves' hyperthyroidism and ophthalmopathy. Findings of the study overall: Most thyroid clonotypes with frequency above 0.001 were detected in blood. Onset of ophthalmopathy came a median roughly 6 months after the model predicted it.

From germline, CDR1 is SGHTA and CDR2 FQGNSA. The CDR3 length is 16 residues. With 1 base clipped from V and 4 bases from J, the junction kept 3 bases outside the gene matches. RNA transcripts provided the source from which TCR beta CDR3 regions were amplified. Initially, a first-round RT-PCR of the TCR CDR3 employed the HTBI primer set. One entry per CDR3 protein, called by TCRdb with MiXCR from the multiplex PCR reads. The profile covers some 200,000 distinct CDR3 sequences, with 17% appearing a single time and 40% to 65% taken by the ten largest. Newly diagnosed hyperthyroidism patients aged 18 to 65 years had disease lasting under 2 months.

This TCR came from a woman aged 45-65 years with Graves' hyperthyroidism. Sequencing was done on a sample of blood. The V call is TRBV7-2, the J call TRBJ2-3; TRBD1 aligns across 12 bases. CDR3 residues: CASSLGDRGRSDTQYF. The CDR3 DNA is TGTGCCAGCAGCTTAGGGGACAGGGGGCGTTCAGATACGCAGTATTTT.